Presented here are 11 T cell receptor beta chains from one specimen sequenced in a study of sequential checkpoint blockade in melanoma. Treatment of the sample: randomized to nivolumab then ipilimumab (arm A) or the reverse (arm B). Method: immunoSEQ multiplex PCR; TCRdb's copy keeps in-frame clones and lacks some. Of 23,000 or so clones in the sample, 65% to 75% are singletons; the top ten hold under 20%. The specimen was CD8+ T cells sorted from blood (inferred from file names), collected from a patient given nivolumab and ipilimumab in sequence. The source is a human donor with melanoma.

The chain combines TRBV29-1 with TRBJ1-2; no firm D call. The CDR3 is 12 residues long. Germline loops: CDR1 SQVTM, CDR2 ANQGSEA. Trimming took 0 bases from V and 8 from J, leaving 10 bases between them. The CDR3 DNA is TGCAGCGTTGAAGAGTCGGTAAGCGGCTACACCTTC. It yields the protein CSVEESVSGYTF.

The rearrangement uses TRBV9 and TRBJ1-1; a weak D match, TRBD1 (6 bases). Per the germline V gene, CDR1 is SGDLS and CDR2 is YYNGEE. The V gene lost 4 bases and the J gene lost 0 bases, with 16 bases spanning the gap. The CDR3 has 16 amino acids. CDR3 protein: CASSPWGGAMNTEAFF. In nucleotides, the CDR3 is TGTGCCAGCAGCCCCTGGGGGGGGGCGATGAACACTGAAGCTTTCTTT.

The CDR3 loop is CASSGQGNEQFF. The CDR3 DNA follows: TGTGCCAGCAGCGGACAGGGAAATGAGCAGTTCTTC. This chain uses TRBV7-8 with TRBJ2-1, with TRBD1 identical over 8 bases. CDR3 length equals 12 residues. Germline CDR1 is SGHVS and CDR2 is FQNEAQ. The V and J ends lost 5 bases and 7 bases, in that order; junction bases with no gene match: 1. The complete variable domain, with remaining parts taken from reference TRBV7-8 and TRBJ2-1, reads GAGVSQSPRYKVAKRGQDVALRCDPISGHVSLFWYQQALGQGPEFLTYFQNEAQLDKSGLPSDRFFAERPEGSVSTLKIQRTQQEDSAVYLCASSGQGNEQFFGPGTRLTVL.

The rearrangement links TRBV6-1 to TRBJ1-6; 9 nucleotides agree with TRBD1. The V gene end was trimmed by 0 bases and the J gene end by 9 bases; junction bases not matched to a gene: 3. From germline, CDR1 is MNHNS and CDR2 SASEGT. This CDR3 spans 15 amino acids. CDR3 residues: CASSEAEQGASPLHF. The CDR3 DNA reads TGTGCCAGCAGTGAAGCGGAACAGGGGGCTTCACCCCTCCACTTT.

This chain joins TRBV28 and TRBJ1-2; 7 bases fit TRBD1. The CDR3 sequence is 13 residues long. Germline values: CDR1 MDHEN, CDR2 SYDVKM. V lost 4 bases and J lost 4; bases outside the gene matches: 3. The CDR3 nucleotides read TGTGCCAGCAGTTATACAGGGGCCTATGGCTACACCTTC. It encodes CASSYTGAYGYTF.

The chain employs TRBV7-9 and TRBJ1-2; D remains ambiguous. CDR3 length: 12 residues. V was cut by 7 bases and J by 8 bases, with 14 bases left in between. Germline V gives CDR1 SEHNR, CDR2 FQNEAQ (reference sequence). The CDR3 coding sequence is TGTGCCAGCAACTGGAGAGCGGGGGGCTACACCTTC. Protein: CASNWRAGGYTF.

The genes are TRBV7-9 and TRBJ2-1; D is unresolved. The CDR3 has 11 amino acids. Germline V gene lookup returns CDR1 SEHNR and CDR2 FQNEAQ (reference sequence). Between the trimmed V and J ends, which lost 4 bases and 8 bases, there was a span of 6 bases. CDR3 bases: TGTGCCAGCAGCTACCTATATGAGCAGTTCTTC. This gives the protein CASSYLYEQFF.

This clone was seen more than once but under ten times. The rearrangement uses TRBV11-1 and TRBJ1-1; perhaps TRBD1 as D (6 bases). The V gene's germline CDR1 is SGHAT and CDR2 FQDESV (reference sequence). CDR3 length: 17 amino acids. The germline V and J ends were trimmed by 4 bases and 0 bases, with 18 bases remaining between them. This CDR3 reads CASSSTEGGKMNTEAFF. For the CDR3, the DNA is TGTGCCAGCAGCTCCACCGAGGGGGGGAAGATGAACACTGAAGCTTTCTTT. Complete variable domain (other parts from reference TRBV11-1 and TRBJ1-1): EAEVAQSPRYKITEKSQAVAFWCDPISGHATLYWYRQILGQGPELLVQFQDESVVDDSQLPKDRFSAERLKGVDSTLKIQPAELGDSAMYLCASSSTEGGKMNTEAFFGQGTRLTVV.

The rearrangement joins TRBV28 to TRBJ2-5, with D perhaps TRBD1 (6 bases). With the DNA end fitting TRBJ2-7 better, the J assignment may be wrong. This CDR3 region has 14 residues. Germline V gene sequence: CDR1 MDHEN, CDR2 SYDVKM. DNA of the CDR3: TGTGCCAGCAGTCCTCGACAGGAACTCTACGAGCAGTACTTC. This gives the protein CASSPRQELYEQYF.

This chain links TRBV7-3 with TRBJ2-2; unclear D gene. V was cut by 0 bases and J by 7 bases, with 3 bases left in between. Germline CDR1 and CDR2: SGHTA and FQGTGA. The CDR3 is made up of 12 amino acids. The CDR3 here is CASSLTSGELFF. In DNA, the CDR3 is TGTGCCAGCAGCTTAACCAGCGGGGAGCTGTTTTTT.

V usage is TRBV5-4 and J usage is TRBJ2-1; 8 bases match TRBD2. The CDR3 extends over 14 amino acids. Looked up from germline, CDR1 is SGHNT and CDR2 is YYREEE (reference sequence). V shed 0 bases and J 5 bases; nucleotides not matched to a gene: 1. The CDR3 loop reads CASSLVLADNEQFF. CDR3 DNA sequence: TGTGCCAGCAGCTTGGTACTAGCGGACAATGAGCAGTTCTTC.